These T cell receptor beta chains were read from a single sample in a study of T-cell memory formation after mild COVID-19. TCRdb used MiXCR to reprocess the 5' RACE reads, holding one entry per CDR3 protein. The sample carries about 560,000 distinct CDR3 sequences, less than 25% recorded once. Sequencing used PBMCs or a T cell subset sorted from them (not recorded which). These receptor sequences come from an adult woman who had mild COVID-19 (a few samples of this study predate the infection). Cell type and time point are not known. The CDR3 runs from the conserved cysteine through the conserved F or W. Fields, in order: CDR3 protein, CDR3 DNA, D gene, V gene, clone size, J gene. A D gene is named only where the DNA matches it firmly. Size tells how often a clone was seen (once, few, many) or the class of an expanded clone, and some rows leave it out.

CDR3aa: CASSSRLAGGHLRDTQYF
CDR3nt: TGTGCCAGTAGTTCCCGACTAGCGGGGGGGCATCTTAGAGATACGCAGTATTTT
d_gene: TRBD2
v_gene: TRBV19
abundance: few
j_gene: TRBJ2-3

CDR3aa: CSASLTGGYLGYTF
CDR3nt: TGCAGTGCTAGCCTGACAGGGGGCTATCTTGGCTACACCTTC
d_gene: TRBD1
v_gene: TRBV20-1
abundance: NA
j_gene: TRBJ1-2

CDR3aa: CASSYEGYTGELFF
CDR3nt: TGTGCCAGCAGTTATGAGGGATACACCGGGGAGCTGTTTTTT
d_gene: NA
v_gene: TRBV27
abundance: NA
j_gene: TRBJ2-2

CDR3aa: CASSTSDSLQAEQYF
CDR3nt: TGTGCCAGCAGCACATCGGACAGTTTGCAGGCCGAGCAGTACTTC
d_gene: NA
v_gene: TRBV5-5
abundance: NA
j_gene: TRBJ2-7

CDR3aa: CSASAARYNEQFF
CDR3nt: TGCAGTGCTAGTGCCGCCAGGTACAATGAGCAGTTCTTC
d_gene: NA
v_gene: TRBV20-1
abundance: once
j_gene: TRBJ2-1

CDR3aa: CASSPQGSGFPQATQYF
CDR3nt: TGTGCCAGCAGTCCTCAGGGGTCCGGTTTCCCCCAGGCCACGCAGTATTTT
d_gene: NA
v_gene: TRBV12-3/TRBV12-4
abundance: NA
j_gene: TRBJ2-3

CDR3aa: CASSPFPRVVQDTQYF
CDR3nt: TGTGCCAGCTCACCATTTCCACGGGTGGTACAAGATACGCAGTATTTT
d_gene: NA
v_gene: TRBV18
abundance: NA
j_gene: TRBJ2-3

CDR3aa: CSADRLTGRHNQYF
CDR3nt: TGCAGTGCTGACCGATTGACCGGTCGACATAATCAGTACTTC
d_gene: NA
v_gene: TRBV20-1
abundance: NA
j_gene: TRBJ2-4

CDR3aa: CASSFGTVDHTIYF
CDR3nt: TGTGCCAGCAGCTTCGGGACAGTCGATCACACCATATATTTT
d_gene: TRBD1
v_gene: TRBV12-3/TRBV12-4
abundance: NA
j_gene: TRBJ1-3

CDR3aa: CATTELQGQRETQYF
CDR3nt: TGTGCCACCACGGAGCTACAGGGCCAACGAGAGACCCAGTACTTC
d_gene: NA
v_gene: TRBV6-2/TRBV6-3
abundance: few
j_gene: TRBJ2-5

CDR3aa: CASSLLRGVSEAFF
CDR3nt: TGTGCCAGCAGCCTACTTCGGGGTGTCTCTGAAGCTTTCTTT
d_gene: NA
v_gene: TRBV6-5
abundance: few
j_gene: TRBJ1-1

CDR3aa: CASARTSGTSYNEQFF
CDR3nt: TGTGCTAGCGCGCGGACTAGCGGAACCTCCTACAATGAGCAGTTCTTC
d_gene: TRBD2
v_gene: TRBV7-7
abundance: NA
j_gene: TRBJ2-1

CDR3aa: CASSLVPRAFRYSNQPQHF
CDR3nt: TGTGCCAGCAGCTTAGTTCCCAGGGCGTTTAGGTATAGCAATCAGCCCCAGCATTTT
d_gene: NA
v_gene: TRBV11-1
abundance: NA
j_gene: TRBJ1-5

CDR3aa: CAWSEGHRGTNYGYTF
CDR3nt: TGTGCCTGGAGCGAGGGACACAGGGGGACTAACTATGGCTACACCTTC
d_gene: TRBD1
v_gene: TRBV30
abundance: few
j_gene: TRBJ1-2

CDR3aa: CASSPGPNQETQYF
CDR3nt: TGTGCCAGCAGCCCGGGACCGAACCAAGAGACCCAGTACTTC
d_gene: NA
v_gene: TRBV11-1
abundance: NA
j_gene: TRBJ2-5

CDR3aa: CASRNPRQGLTEAFF
CDR3nt: TGTGCCAGCAGGAATCCTCGACAGGGGTTGACTGAAGCTTTCTTT
d_gene: TRBD1
v_gene: TRBV27
abundance: NA
j_gene: TRBJ1-1

CDR3aa: CAWTRGQGLAKNIQYF
CDR3nt: TGTGCCTGGACTAGGGGACAGGGACTAGCCAAAAACATTCAGTACTTC
d_gene: TRBD1
v_gene: TRBV30
abundance: NA
j_gene: TRBJ2-4

CDR3aa: CASTPPGMDNYGYTF
CDR3nt: TGTGCCAGCACCCCTCCGGGAATGGACAACTATGGCTACACCTTC
d_gene: NA
v_gene: TRBV11-2
abundance: NA
j_gene: TRBJ1-2

CDR3aa: CASSKLVGTSGPEQFF
CDR3nt: TGTGCCAGCAGCAAATTAGTCGGGACTAGCGGGCCAGAGCAGTTCTTC
d_gene: NA
v_gene: TRBV21-1
abundance: few
j_gene: TRBJ2-1

CDR3aa: CSVELAGTAYEQYF
CDR3nt: TGCAGCGTTGAACTAGCGGGGACCGCCTACGAGCAGTACTTC
d_gene: TRBD2
v_gene: TRBV29-1
abundance: few
j_gene: TRBJ2-7

CDR3aa: CASSVQDNSDQPQHF
CDR3nt: TGTGCCAGCAGTGTTCAGGACAATAGCGATCAGCCCCAGCATTTT
d_gene: NA
v_gene: TRBV6-1
abundance: NA
j_gene: TRBJ1-5

CDR3aa: CASSLNGASDTQYF
CDR3nt: TGTGCCAGCAGCTTAAACGGGGCTTCAGATACGCAGTATTTT
d_gene: NA
v_gene: TRBV7-3
abundance: NA
j_gene: TRBJ2-3

CDR3aa: CASSKESHNEQFF
CDR3nt: TGTGCCAGCAGCAAAGAGTCCCACAATGAGCAGTTCTTC
d_gene: NA
v_gene: TRBV7-2
abundance: NA
j_gene: TRBJ2-1

CDR3aa: CASSLTGGEYSNQPQHF
CDR3nt: TGTGCCAGCAGCCTCACCGGAGGAGAATATAGCAATCAGCCCCAGCATTTT
d_gene: NA
v_gene: TRBV5-6
abundance: NA
j_gene: TRBJ1-5

CDR3aa: CATSRDGTGINTDTQYF
CDR3nt: TGTGCCACCAGCAGAGATGGCACGGGGATTAACACAGATACGCAGTATTTT
d_gene: NA
v_gene: TRBV15
abundance: NA
j_gene: TRBJ2-3

CDR3aa: CASSGGTDLSGELFF
CDR3nt: TGTGCCAGCAGTGGGGGGACAGATCTGTCCGGGGAGCTGTTTTTT
d_gene: TRBD1
v_gene: TRBV6-1
abundance: NA
j_gene: TRBJ2-2